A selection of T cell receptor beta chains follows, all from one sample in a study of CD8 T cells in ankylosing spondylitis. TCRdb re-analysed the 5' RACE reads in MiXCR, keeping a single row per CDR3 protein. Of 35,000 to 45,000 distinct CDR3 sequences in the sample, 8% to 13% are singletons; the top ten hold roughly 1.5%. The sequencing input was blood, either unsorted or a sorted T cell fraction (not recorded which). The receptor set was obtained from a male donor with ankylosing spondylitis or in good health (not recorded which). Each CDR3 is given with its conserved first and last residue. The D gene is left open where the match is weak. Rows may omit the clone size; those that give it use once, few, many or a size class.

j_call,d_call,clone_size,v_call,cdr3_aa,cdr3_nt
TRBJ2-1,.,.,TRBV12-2,CASRLYPTSEFF,TGTGCAAGTCGCTTATATCCGACTAGCGAGTTCTTC
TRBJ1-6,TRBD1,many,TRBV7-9,CASSSRDRGRYNSPLHF,TGTGCCAGCAGCTCCCGGGACAGGGGACGCTATAATTCACCCCTCCACTTT
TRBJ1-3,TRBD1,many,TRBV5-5,CASSWELGQGGNTIYF,TGTGCCAGCAGCTGGGAGCTTGGACAGGGAGGAAACACCATATATTTT
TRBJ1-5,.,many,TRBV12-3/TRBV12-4,CASSFTAGMQPQHF,TGTGCCAGCAGTTTTACGGCAGGGATGCAGCCCCAGCATTTT
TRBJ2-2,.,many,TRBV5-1,CASSTRDTNTGELFF,TGCGCCAGCAGCACCCGGGACACGAACACCGGGGAGCTGTTTTTT
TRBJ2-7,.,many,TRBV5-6,CASSLDMWDEQYF,TGTGCCAGCAGCTTGGACATGTGGGACGAGCAGTACTTC
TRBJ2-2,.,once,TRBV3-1,CASSPSKTGPSTGELFF,TGTGCCTCCAGCCCGTCGAAAACTGGGCCTTCCACCGGGGAGCTGTTTTTT
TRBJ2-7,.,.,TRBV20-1,CSAIRDYEQYF,TGCAGTGCTATCAGGGACTACGAGCAGTACTTC
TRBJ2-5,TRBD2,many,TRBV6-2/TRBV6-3,CASSPGLAGRAQYF,TGTGCCAGCAGTCCGGGACTAGCGGGGCGGGCCCAGTACTTC
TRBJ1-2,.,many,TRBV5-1,CASTPDGAGGYTF,TGCGCCAGCACCCCCGACGGGGCCGGCGGCTACACCTTC
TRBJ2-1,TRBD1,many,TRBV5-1,CASKLGQGAVGEQFF,TGCGCCAGCAAGCTCGGGCAGGGGGCTGTTGGTGAGCAGTTCTTC
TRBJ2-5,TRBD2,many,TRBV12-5,CASGSRTSQETQYF,TGTGCTAGTGGTTCCAGGACTAGTCAAGAGACCCAGTACTTC
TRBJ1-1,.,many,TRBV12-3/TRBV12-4,CASSLGGSLNTEAFF,TGTGCCAGCAGTTTAGGAGGGTCCCTGAACACTGAAGCTTTCTTT
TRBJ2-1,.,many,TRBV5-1,CASRSRDIYNEQFF,TGCGCCAGCAGGTCCCGGGACATTTACAATGAGCAGTTCTTC
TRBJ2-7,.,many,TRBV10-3,CAISGGPTAAYEQYF,TGTGCCATCAGCGGGGGACCGACCGCCGCCTACGAGCAGTACTTC
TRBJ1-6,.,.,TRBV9,CASSVSVQKSPLHF,TGTGCCAGCAGCGTCTCGGTCCAAAAGTCACCCCTCCACTTT
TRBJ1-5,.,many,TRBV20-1,CSARVLDNQPQHF,TGCAGTGCTAGAGTACTGGACAATCAGCCCCAGCATTTT
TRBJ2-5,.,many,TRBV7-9,CASSSPQDIQETQYF,TGTGCCAGCAGCTCCCCCCAGGACATCCAAGAGACCCAGTACTTC
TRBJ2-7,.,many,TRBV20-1,CSGRGGFSYEQYF,TGCAGTGGAAGGGGGGGTTTCAGCTACGAGCAGTACTTC
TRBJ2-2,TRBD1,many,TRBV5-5,CASSSPRGLRNTGELFF,TGTGCCAGCAGCTCCCCCAGGGGGCTTCGTAACACCGGGGAGCTGTTTTTT
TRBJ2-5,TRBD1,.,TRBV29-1,CSVEEVRGQETQYF,TGCAGCGTTGAAGAAGTCAGGGGGCAAGAGACCCAGTACTTC
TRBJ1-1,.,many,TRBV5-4,CASSLEASTEAFF,TGTGCCAGCAGCTTGGAAGCGTCCACTGAAGCTTTCTTT
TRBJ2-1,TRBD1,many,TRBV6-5,CASSSGQGATNEQFF,TGTGCCAGCAGTTCTGGACAGGGGGCAACGAATGAGCAGTTCTTC
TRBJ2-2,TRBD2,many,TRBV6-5,CASSYSASGGAGTGELFF,TGTGCCAGCAGTTACTCGGCTAGCGGGGGGGCCGGTACCGGGGAGCTGTTTTTT
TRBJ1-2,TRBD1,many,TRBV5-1,CASSLDGSRGRLGYTF,TGCGCCAGCAGCTTGGATGGCAGCAGGGGGCGGTTAGGCTACACCTTC
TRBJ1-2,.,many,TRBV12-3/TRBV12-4,CASRPTGAPSPLYGYTF,TGTGCCAGCAGACCCACCGGGGCTCCGTCCCCGCTCTATGGCTACACCTTC
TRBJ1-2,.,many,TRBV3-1,CASSSSPPSDYTF,TGTGCCAGCAGTAGCAGTCCGCCTAGTGACTACACCTTC
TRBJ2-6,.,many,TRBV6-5,CASSYEWAGGANVLTF,TGTGCCAGCAGTTATGAGTGGGCTGGAGGGGCCAACGTCCTGACTTTC
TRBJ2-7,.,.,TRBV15,CATSRDRGPGEQYF,TGTGCCACCAGCAGAGACAGGGGCCCTGGCGAGCAGTACTTC
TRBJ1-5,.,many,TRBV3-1,CASSQRGGPSQPQHF,TGTGCCAGCAGCCAAAGGGGGGGCCCGAGTCAGCCCCAGCATTTT
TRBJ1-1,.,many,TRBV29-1,CSAEEGRRAFF,TGCAGCGCCGAGGAGGGCCGGAGGGCTTTCTTT
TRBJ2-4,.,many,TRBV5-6,CASSLGVAATQSENIQYF,TGTGCCAGCAGCTTGGGTGTTGCTGCTACCCAATCCGAAAACATTCAGTACTTC
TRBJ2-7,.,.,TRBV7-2,CASSSWGSYEQYF,TGTGCCAGCAGCTCCTGGGGTTCCTACGAGCAGTACTTC
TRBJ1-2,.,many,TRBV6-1,CASSEAGPGGYGYTF,TGTGCCAGCAGTGAAGCAGGACCGGGCGGCTATGGCTACACCTTC
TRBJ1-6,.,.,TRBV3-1,CASSQGAGRNSPLHF,TGTGCCAGCAGCCAAGGGGCAGGGCGGAATTCACCCCTCCACTTT
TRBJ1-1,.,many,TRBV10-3,CAIRGGHQNTEAFF,TGTGCCATCAGAGGAGGACACCAGAACACTGAAGCTTTCTTT
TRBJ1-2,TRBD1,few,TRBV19,CASSVQGADNYGYTF,TGTGCCAGTAGTGTACAGGGGGCGGACAACTATGGCTACACCTTC
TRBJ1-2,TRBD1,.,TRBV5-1,CASSFSGTGRYGYTF,TGCGCCAGCAGCTTTTCCGGGACAGGTCGCTATGGCTACACCTTC
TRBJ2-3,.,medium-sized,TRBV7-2,CASSLSGLSTDTQYF,TGTGCCAGCAGCTTATCGGGGCTTAGCACAGATACGCAGTATTTT
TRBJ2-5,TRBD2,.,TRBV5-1,CASSLTSGGAEETQYF,TGCGCCAGCAGCTTGACTAGCGGGGGGGCCGAGGAGACCCAGTACTTC
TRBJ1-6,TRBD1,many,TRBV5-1,CASSLGTGDSPLHF,TGCGCCAGCAGCCTAGGGACAGGGGATTCACCCCTCCACTTT
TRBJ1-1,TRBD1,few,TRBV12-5,CASGLPRTGGTEAFF,TGTGCTAGTGGTTTGCCCCGGACAGGGGGCACTGAAGCTTTCTTT
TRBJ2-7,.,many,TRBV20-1,CSARSTGGEPDEQYF,TGCAGTGCTAGGTCTACCGGGGGTGAACCGGACGAGCAGTACTTC
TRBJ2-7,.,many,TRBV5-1,CASSLVPGNSYEQYF,TGCGCCAGCAGCTTGGTACCAGGGAACTCCTACGAGCAGTACTTC
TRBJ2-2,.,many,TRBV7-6,CASSLYSINTGELFF,TGTGCCAGCAGCTTATATTCAATCAACACCGGGGAGCTGTTTTTT
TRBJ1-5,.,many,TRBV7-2,CASCSSSNQPQHF,TGTGCCAGCTGTTCGAGCTCAAATCAGCCCCAGCATTTT
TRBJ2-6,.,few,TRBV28,CASRGAVSGANVLTF,TGTGCCAGCAGGGGGGCTGTCTCTGGGGCCAACGTCCTGACTTTC
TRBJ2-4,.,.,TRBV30,CAWSSIGGISSGAKNIQYF,TGTGCCTGGAGTTCGATCGGCGGTATAAGCTCGGGGGCCAAAAACATTCAGTACTTC
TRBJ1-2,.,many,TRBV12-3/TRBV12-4,CASSPDPLYGYTF,TGTGCCAGCAGTCCAGATCCTCTCTATGGCTACACCTTC
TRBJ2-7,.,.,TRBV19,CASSIGSGLASYEQYF,TGTGCCAGTAGTATAGGGTCGGGGTTAGCGTCCTACGAGCAGTACTTC
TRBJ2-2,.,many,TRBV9,CASSPLNWNTGELFF,TGTGCCAGCAGCCCCCTTAATTGGAACACCGGGGAGCTGTTTTTT
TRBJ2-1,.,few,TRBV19,CASSDRPGAINNEQFF,TGTGCCAGTAGTGATCGTCCGGGGGCCATTAACAATGAGCAGTTCTTC
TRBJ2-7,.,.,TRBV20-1,CSARGDSGLREQYF,TGCAGTGCTAGGGGAGACTCGGGTCTCCGCGAGCAGTACTTC
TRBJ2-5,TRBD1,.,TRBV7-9,CAMGQVTQETQYF,TGTGCCATGGGACAGGTCACCCAAGAGACCCAGTACTTC